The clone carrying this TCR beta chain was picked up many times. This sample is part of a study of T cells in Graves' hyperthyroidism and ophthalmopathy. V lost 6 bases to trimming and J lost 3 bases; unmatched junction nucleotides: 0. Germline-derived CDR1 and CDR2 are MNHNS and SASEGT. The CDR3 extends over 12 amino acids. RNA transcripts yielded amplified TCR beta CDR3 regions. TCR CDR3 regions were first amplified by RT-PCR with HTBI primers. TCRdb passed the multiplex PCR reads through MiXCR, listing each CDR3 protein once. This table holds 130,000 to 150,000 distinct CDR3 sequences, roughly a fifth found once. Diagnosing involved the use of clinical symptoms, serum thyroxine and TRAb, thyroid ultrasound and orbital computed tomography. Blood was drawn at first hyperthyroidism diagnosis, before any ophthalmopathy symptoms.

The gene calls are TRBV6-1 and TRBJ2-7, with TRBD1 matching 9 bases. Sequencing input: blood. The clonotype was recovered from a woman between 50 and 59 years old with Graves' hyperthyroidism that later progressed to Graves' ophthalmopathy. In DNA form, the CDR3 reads TGTGCCAGCAGGGACAGGGGCTACGAGCAGTACTTC. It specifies CASRDRGYEQYF.